The 7 T cell receptor beta chains listed next were all sequenced from one sample in a study of blood T cell repertoires in COVID-19. Assay used: immunoSEQ multiplex PCR; TCRdb lists only in-frame clones, some missing. The profile shows more than 200,000 clones, roughly 90% of them singletons. The sequenced material came from peripheral blood. The receptors stem from a woman aged 40 to 55 who had recovered from COVID-19.

V and J are TRBV3-1 (or the pseudogene TRBV3-2) and TRBJ1-3, with D perhaps TRBD1 (5 bases). The V and J ends lost 4 bases and 8 bases respectively, with 15 bases between them. Germline CDR1 reads LGHDT; CDR2 reads YNNKEL (reference sequence). There are 14 residues in the CDR3. Here the CDR3 reads CASSLRQGGDTIYF. The CDR3 DNA reads TGTGCCAGCAGCCTCCGGCAGGGAGGGGACACCATATATTTT.

The chain recombines TRBV7-9 with TRBJ1-5, with a possible D match to TRBD1 (5 bases). Trimming removed 1 base from V and 7 bases from J, with 8 bases in between. Germline V gene lookup returns CDR1 SEHNR and CDR2 FQNEAQ (reference sequence). This CDR3 contains 13 residues. CDR3 residues: CASSLEGQQPQHF. In DNA form, the CDR3 reads TGTGCCAGCAGCTTAGAGGGGCAACAGCCCCAGCATTTT. Full variable domain (rest looked up from reference TRBV7-9 and TRBJ1-5): DTGVSQNPRHKITKRGQNVTFRCDPISEHNRLYWYRQTLGQGPEFLTYFQNEAQLEKSRLLSDRFSAERPKGSFSTLEIQRTEQGDSAMYLCASSLEGQQPQHFGDGTRLSIL.

V and J are TRBV5-1 and TRBJ2-5, with D perhaps TRBD1 (5 bases). Germline-derived CDR1 and CDR2 are SGHRS and YFSETQ. CDR3 size: 17 residues. Trimming stripped 0 bases from V and 3 bases from J, with 18 bases between. For the CDR3, the DNA is TGCGCCAGCAGCTTGGTGGGCCGAGCCTTAGGGGAAGAGACCCAGTACTTC. Translated, it gives CASSLVGRALGEETQYF.

This rearrangement joins TRBV28 to TRBJ2-1; possible D gene TRBD2, 6 bases. V was cut by 6 bases and J by 2 bases, with 17 bases left in between. The germline CDR1 and CDR2 sequences are MDHEN and SYDVKM. The CDR3 covers 16 residues. CDR3 region: CASSPGGRLTYNEQFF. The CDR3 DNA is TGTGCCAGCAGCCCCGGAGGGCGTTTGACCTACAATGAGCAGTTCTTC.

In the case of this clone: Other DNA variants within this sample encode the same CDR3. This chain uses TRBV7-2 with TRBJ2-3; D may be TRBD1 (5 bases). Germline loops: CDR1 SGHTA, CDR2 FQGNSA. Trimming left V 5 bases short and J 2 bases short, with 14 bases between. The CDR3 sequence is 15 residues long. CDR3 sequence reads: CASSLRQGFTDTQYF. The DNA for the CDR3 is TGTGCCAGCAGCCTTAGGCAGGGTTTCACAGATACGCAGTATTTT.

V and J are TRBV12-5 and TRBJ2-7, with D uncertain. The CDR3 has 14 amino acids. Germline V gene data show CDR1 as LGHNT and CDR2 as FRNRAP. The V end lost 1 base, the J end lost 6 bases, and 13 bases lay between the germline ends. CDR3 residues: CASGLGFSVPEQYF. For the CDR3, the DNA is TGTGCTAGTGGTTTGGGTTTCTCGGTGCCCGAGCAGTACTTC.

This chain links TRBV30 with TRBJ1-3; D not resolved. The CDR3 is 13 residues long. Germline V gene lookup returns CDR1 GTSNPN and CDR2 SVGIG (reference sequence). The V gene lost 0 bases and the J gene lost 4 bases, with 7 bases spanning the gap. CDR3 nucleotides: TGTGCCTGGAGTGTACGGAGCGGAAACACCATATATTTT. Translated, it gives CAWSVRSGNTIYF.